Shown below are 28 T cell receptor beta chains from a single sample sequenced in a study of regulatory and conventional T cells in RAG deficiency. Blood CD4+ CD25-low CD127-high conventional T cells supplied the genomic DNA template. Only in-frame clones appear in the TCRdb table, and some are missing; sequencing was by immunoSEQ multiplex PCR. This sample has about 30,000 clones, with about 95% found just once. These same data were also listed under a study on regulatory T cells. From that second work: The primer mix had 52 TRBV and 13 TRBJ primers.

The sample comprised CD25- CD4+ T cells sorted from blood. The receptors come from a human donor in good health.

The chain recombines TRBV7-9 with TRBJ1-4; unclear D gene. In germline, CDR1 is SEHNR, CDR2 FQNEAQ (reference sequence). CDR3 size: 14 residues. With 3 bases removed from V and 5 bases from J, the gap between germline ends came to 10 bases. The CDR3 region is CASSLISLNEKLFF. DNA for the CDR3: TGTGCCAGCAGCTTGATATCACTCAATGAAAAACTGTTTTTT.

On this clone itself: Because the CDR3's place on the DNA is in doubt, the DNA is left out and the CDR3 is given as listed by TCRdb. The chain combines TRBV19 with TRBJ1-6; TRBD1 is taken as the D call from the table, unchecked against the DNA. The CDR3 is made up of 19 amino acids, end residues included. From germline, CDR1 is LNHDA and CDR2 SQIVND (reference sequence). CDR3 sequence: CASTSGPGHPSSYNSPLHF.

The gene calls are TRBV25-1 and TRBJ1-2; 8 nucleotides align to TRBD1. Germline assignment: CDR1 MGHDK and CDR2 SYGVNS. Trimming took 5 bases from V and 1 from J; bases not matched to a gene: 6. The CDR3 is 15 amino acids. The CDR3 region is CASSLQGELNYGYTF. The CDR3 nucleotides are TGTGCCAGCAGTTTACAGGGGGAACTTAACTATGGCTACACCTTC.

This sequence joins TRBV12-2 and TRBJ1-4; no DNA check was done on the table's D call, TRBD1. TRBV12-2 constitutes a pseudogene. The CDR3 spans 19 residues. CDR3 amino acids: CASRYPDRTRGPTNEKLFF. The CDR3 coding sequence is TGTGCAAGTCGCTACCCGGACAGGACCAGAGGGCCAACTAATGAAAAACTGTTTTTT.

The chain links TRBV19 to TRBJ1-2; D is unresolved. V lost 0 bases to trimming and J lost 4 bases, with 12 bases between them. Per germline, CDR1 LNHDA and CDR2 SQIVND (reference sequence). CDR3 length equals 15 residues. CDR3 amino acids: CASSIDKQRPYGYTF. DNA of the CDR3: TGTGCCAGTAGTATAGATAAGCAGCGACCCTATGGCTACACCTTC.

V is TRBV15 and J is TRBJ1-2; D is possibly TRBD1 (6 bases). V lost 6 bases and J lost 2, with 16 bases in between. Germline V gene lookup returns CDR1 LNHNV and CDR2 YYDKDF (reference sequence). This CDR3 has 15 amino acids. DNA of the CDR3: TGTGCCACCAGGCCAGGGGCGAATGGGAACTATGGCTACACCTTC. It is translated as CATRPGANGNYGYTF.

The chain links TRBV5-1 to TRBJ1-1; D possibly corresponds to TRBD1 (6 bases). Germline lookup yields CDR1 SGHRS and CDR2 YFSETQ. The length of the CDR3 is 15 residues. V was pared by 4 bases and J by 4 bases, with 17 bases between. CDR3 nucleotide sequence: TGCGCCAGCAGCCGGGAGGGGGATAGGGTCACTGAAGCTTTCTTT. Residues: CASSREGDRVTEAFF. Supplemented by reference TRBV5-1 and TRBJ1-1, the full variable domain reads KAGVTQTPRYLIKTRGQQVTLSCSPISGHRSVSWYQQTPGQGLQFLFEYFSETQRNKGNFPGRFSGRQFSNSRSEMNVSTLELGDSALYLCASSREGDRVTEAFFGQGTRLTVV.

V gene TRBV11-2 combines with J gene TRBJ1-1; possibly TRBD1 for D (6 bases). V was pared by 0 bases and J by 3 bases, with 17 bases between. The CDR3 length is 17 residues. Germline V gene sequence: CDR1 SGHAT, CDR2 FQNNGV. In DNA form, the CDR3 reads TGTGCCAGCAGCTTAGACCAGGGGCCGCGTTGGGACACTGAAGCTTTCTTT. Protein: CASSLDQGPRWDTEAFF.

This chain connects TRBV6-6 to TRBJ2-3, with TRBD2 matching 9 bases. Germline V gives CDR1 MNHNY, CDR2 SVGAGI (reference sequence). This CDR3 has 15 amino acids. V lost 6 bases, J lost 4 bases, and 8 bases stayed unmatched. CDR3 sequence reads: CASSSGLAGPDTQYF. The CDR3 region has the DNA TGTGCCAGCAGCTCGGGACTAGCCGGGCCAGATACGCAGTATTTT.

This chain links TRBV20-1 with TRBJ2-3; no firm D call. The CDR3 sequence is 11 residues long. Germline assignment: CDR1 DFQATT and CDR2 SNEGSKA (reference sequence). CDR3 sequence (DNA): TGCTCCTCAGTAAGCACAGATACGCAGTATTTT. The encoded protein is CSSVSTDTQYF.

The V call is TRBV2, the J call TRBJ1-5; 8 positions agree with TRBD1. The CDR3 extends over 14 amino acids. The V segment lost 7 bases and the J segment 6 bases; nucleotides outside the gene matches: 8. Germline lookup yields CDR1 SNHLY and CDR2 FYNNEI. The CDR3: CASKVRGRGQPQHF. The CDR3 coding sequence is TGTGCCAGCAAGGTCAGGGGGCGCGGTCAGCCCCAGCATTTT. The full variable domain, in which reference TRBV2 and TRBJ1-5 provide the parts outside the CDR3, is EPEVTQTPSHQVTQMGQEVILRCVPISNHLYFYWYRQILGQKVEFLVSFYNNEISEKSEIFDDQFSVERPDGSNFTLKIRSTKLEDSAMYFCASKVRGRGQPQHFGDGTRLSIL.

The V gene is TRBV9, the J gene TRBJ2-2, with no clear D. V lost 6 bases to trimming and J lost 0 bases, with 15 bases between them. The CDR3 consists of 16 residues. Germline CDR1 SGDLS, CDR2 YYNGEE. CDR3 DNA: TGTGCCAGCAAAGCCGACTTAGACCCGAACACCGGGGAGCTGTTTTTT. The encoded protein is CASKADLDPNTGELFF.

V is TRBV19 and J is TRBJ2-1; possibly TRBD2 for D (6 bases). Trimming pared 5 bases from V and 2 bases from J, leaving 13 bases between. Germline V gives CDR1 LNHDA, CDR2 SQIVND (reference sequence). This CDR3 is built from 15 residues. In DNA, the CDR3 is TGTGCCAGTAGTCCTCCAGCGGGCCCCTACAATGAGCAGTTCTTC. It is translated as CASSPPAGPYNEQFF.

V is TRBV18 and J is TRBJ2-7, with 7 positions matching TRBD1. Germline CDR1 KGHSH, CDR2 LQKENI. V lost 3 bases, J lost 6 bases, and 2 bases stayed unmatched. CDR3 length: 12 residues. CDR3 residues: CASSPRQGEQYF. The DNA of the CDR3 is TGTGCCAGCTCACCTAGACAGGGCGAGCAGTACTTC.

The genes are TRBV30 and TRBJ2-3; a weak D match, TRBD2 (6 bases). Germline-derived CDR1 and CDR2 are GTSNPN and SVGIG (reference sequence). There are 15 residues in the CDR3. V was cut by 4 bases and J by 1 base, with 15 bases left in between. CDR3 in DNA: TGTGCCTGGACCTCGGGACTTGGGGGCACAGATACGCAGTATTTT. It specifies CAWTSGLGGTDTQYF.

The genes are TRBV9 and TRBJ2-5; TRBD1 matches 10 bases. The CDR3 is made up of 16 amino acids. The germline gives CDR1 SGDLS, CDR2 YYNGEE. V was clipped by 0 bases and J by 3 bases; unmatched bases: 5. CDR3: CASSVVGGTGEETQYF. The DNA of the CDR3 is TGTGCCAGCAGCGTAGTAGGGGGGACAGGGGAAGAGACCCAGTACTTC.

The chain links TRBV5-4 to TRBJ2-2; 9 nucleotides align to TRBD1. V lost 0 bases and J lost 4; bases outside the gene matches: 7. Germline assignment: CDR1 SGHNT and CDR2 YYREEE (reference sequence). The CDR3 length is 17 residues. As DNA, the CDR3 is TGTGCCAGCAGCTTGGTGGGGACAGGGCTGAGCACCGGGGAGCTGTTTTTT. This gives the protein CASSLVGTGLSTGELFF.

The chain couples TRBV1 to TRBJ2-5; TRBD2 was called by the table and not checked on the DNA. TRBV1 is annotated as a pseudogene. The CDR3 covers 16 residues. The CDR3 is CTSSHRTSPFQETQYF. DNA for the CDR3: TGCACCAGCAGCCACAGGACTAGCCCCTTTCAAGAGACCCAGTACTTC.

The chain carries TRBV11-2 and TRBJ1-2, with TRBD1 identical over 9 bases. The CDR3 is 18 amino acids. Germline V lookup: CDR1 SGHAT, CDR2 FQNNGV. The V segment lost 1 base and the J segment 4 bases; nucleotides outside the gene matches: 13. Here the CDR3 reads CASSLGIKGTGSTYGYTF. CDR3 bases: TGTGCCAGCAGCTTAGGGATTAAAGGGACAGGGTCTACCTATGGCTACACCTTC.

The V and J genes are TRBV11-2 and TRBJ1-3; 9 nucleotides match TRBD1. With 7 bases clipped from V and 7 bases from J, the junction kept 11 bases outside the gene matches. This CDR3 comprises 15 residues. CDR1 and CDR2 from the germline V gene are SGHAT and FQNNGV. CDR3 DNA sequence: TGTGCCAGCACCCTCGACAGGGGGTTTAGGAACACCATATATTTT. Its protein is CASTLDRGFRNTIYF.

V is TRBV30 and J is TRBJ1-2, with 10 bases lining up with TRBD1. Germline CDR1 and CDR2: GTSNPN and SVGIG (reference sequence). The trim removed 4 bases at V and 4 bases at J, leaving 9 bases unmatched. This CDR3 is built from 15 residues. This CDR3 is CAWTASRTGGYGYTF. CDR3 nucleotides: TGTGCCTGGACCGCCTCCCGGACAGGGGGCTATGGCTACACCTTC.

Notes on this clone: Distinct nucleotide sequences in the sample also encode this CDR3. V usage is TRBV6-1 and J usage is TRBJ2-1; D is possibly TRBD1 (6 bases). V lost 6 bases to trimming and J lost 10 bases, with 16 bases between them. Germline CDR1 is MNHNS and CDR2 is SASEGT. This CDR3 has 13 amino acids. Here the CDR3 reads CASSARGDGEQFF. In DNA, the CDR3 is TGTGCCAGCAGCGCCAGGGGAGATGGCGAGCAGTTCTTC.

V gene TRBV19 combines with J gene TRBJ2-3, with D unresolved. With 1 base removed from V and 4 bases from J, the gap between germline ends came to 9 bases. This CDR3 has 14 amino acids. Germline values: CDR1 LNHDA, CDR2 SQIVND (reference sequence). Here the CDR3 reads CASSIALVSDTQYF. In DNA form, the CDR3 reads TGTGCCAGTAGTATAGCCCTAGTTTCAGATACGCAGTATTTT.

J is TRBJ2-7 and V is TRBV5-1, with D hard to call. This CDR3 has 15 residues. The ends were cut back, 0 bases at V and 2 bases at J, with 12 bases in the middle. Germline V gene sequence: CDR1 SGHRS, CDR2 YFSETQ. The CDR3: CASSLGTDTAYEQYF. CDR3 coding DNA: TGCGCCAGCAGCTTGGGTACAGACACAGCCTACGAGCAGTACTTC.

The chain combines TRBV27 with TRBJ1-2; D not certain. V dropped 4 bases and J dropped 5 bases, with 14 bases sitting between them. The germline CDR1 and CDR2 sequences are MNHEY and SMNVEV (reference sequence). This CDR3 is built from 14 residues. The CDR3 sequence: CASSSPIGGYGYTF. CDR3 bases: TGTGCCAGCAGTTCTCCCATCGGAGGGTATGGCTACACCTTC.

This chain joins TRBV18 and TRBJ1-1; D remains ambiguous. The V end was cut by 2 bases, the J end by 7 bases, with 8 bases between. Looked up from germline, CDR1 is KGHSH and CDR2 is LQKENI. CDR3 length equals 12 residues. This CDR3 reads CASSPDILEAFF. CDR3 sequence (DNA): TGTGCCAGCTCACCAGACATCCTTGAAGCTTTCTTT. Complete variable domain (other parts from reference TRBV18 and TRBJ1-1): NAGVMQNPRHLVRRRGQEARLRCSPMKGHSHVYWYRQLPEEGLKFMVYLQKENIIDESGMPKERFSAEFPKEGPSILRIQQVVRGDSAAYFCASSPDILEAFFGQGTRLTVV.

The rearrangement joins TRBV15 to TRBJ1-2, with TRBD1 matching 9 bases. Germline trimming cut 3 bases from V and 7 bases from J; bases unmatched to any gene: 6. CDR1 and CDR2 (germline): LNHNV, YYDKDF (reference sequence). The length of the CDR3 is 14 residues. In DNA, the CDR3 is TGTGCCACCAGCAGTGGGGACAGGGTGGGTGGCTACACCTTC. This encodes CATSSGDRVGGYTF.

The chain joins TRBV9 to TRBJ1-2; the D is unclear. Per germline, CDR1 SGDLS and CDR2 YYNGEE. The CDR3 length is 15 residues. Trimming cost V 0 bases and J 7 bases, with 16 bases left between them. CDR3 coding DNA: TGTGCCAGCAGCGTAGACCCGCAAACCACACGTGGCTACACCTTC. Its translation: CASSVDPQTTRGYTF.